The clone carrying this TCR beta chain was detected only a few times. This sample was taken from a study of blood T cell repertoires in COVID-19. Germline CDR1 is SNHLY and CDR2 is FYNNEI. V was trimmed by 7 bases and J by 1 base, leaving 8 bases between them. The CDR3 loop spans 14 amino acids. The repertoire was sequenced with immunoSEQ multiplex PCR; TCRdb's copy has only in-frame clones and lacks some. This table holds about 64,000 clones, around 66% found once. The TCR originated in a woman aged 55 to 70 who had been exposed to COVID-19. The material sequenced was PBMCs or T cells enriched from blood (not recorded which). The chain uses TRBV2 and TRBJ2-6; D perhaps matches TRBD1 (5 bases). The CDR3 coding sequence is TGTGCCAGCAATACAGGTTCTGGGGCCAACGTCCTGACTTTC. It translates to CASNTGSGANVLTF.